This T cell receptor beta chain stems from a study of long-term antiretroviral therapy in people with HIV. Study results and limitations: CDR3 lengths in HIV samples spanned a narrower range than controls. Clonal populations expanded prior to ART predominated within the repertoire at all time points.

All donors provided no fewer than one pre-ART and no fewer than two post-ART PBMC samples. Researchers ran immunoSEQ v3.0 at survey level. Only in-frame clones appear in the TCRdb table, and some are missing; sequencing was by immunoSEQ multiplex PCR. Among over 30,000 clones listed, 60% to 85% were seen once. The CDR3 is made up of 12 amino acids. V was clipped by 3 bases and J by 2 bases, with 5 bases between them. The germline gives CDR1 WSHSY, CDR2 SAAADI. As concerns this clone: No antigen is known for it.

This specimen consisted of unsorted PBMCs, obtained 3.1 years after starting antiretroviral therapy. J is TRBJ2-7 and V is TRBV10-2; D call uncertain. The clonotype was recovered from a woman in her fifties or sixties with HIV. The CDR3 bases are TGCGCCAGCAGTGACGGTCCCTACGAGCAGTACGTC. Protein product: CASSDGPYEQYV.